Detailed here is one T cell receptor beta chain. Its antigen is still unknown. Base qualities are not at hand, and no much larger clone is one base apart. The receptor library was made with the immunoSEQ multiplex PCR assay. TCRdb took this table from immuneACCESS and kept in-frame rearrangements with V and J called. Such tables lack part of the clones; where checked against another copy, unresolved V genes explain under half of the gap, and the rest is unexplained. The sample profile shows some 64,000 clones; more than 70% of them were found once. Over 2% of the sample is taken by the ten largest. For CDR1 and CDR2, the germline V gene lists LGHNA and YNFKEQ. Trimming removed 5 bases from V and 1 base from J; the gene matches leave 15 bases unexplained. Reading from cysteine to phenylalanine, the CDR3 counts 20 amino acids. The entry retains the CDR3 DNA only, 60 bases that are in frame from base 1.

This entry comes from a study of control samples from healthy donors and cancer patients (dated by TCRdb to the early 2020s). Recombination joined TRBV4-2 with TRBJ2-3, with 13 middle bases fitting TRBD2. The TCR comes from a woman aged 45 to 65 with head and neck cancer. The sample was PBMCs. The CDR3 protein is CASSSRTSGGPGRGTDTQYF. The DNA sequence reads TGTGCCAGCAGCTCCCGGACTAGCGGGGGACCCGGGAGAGGCACAGATACGCAGTATTTT.